The sequence of this TCR beta chain was determined in a study of blood T cell repertoires in COVID-19. Between the trimmed V and J ends, which lost 4 bases and 0 bases, there was a span of 8 bases. The CDR3 is made up of 14 amino acids. Germline CDR1 and CDR2: KGHDR and SFDVKD. TCRdb's table, derived via immunoSEQ multiplex PCR, lists solely in-frame clones and lacks some. The data show about 200,000 clones, around nine tenths seen once. This TCR derives from a man in his 60s with acute or convalescent COVID-19. J is TRBJ1-2 and V is TRBV24-1; D remains unclear. Sequencing used peripheral blood. CDR3 coding DNA: TGTGCCACCAGTGAGGTCGGGACTAACTATGGCTACACCTTC. Translation: CATSEVGTNYGYTF.